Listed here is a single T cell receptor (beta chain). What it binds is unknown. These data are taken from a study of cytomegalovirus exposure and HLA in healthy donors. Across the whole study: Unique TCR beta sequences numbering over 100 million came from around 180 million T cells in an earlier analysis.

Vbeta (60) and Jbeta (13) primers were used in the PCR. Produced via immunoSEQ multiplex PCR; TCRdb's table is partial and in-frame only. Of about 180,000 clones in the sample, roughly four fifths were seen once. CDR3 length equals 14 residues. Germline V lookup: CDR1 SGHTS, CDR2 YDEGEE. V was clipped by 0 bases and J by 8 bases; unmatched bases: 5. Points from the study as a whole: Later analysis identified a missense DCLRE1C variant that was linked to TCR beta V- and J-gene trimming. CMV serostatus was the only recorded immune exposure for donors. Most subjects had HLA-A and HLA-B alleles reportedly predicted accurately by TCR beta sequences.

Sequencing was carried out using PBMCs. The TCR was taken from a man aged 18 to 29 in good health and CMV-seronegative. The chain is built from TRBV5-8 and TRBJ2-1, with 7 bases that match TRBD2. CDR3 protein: CASSLGGREDEQFF. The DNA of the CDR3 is TGTGCCAGCAGCTTGGGGGGGAGGGAAGATGAGCAGTTCTTC. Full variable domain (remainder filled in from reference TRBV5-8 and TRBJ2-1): EAGVTQSPTHLIKTRGQQATLRCSPISGHTSVYWYQQALGLGLQFLLWYDEGEERNRGNFPPRFSGRQFPNYSSELNVNALELEDSALYLCASSLGGREDEQFFGPGTRLTVL.